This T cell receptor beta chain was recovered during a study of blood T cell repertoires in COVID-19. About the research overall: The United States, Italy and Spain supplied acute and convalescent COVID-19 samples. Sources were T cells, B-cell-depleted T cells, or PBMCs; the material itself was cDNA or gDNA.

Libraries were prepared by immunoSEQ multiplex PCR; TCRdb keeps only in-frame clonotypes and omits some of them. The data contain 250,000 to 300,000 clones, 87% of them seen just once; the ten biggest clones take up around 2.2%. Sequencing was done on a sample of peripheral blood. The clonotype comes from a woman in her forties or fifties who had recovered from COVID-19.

The CDR3 here is CANRQQGSGTEAFF. CDR3 DNA: TGTGCCAACCGCCAACAGGGGAGCGGGACTGAAGCTTTCTTT. The chain has TRBV5-4 and TRBJ1-1; 7 bases line up with TRBD1. V shed 9 bases and J 5 bases; nucleotides not matched to a gene: 13. CDR1 is SGHNT and CDR2 is YYREEE in the germline V gene (reference sequence). CDR3 length equals 14 residues.